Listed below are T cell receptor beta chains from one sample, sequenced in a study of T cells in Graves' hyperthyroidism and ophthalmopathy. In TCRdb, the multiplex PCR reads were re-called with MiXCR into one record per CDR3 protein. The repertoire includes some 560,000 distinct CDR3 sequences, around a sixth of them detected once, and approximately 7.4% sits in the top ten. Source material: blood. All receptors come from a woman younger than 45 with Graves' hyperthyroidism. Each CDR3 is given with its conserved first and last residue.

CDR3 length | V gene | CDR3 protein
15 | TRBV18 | CASSPQTVGNTEAFF
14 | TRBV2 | CASRGGLDAGELFF
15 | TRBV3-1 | CASSQDGAEPETQYF
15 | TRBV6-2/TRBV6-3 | CASSPRTGPYNEQFF
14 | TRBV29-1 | CSVEDYTTGYGYTF
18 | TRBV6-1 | CASKQRGDRDYSNQPQHF
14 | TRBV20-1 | CSARDPLATNEQFF
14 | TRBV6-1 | CASKRTGYTGELFF
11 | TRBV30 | CAWSALVEQYF
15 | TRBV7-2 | CASSFYRSSGNTIYF
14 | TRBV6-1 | CASSQPRGSYERYF
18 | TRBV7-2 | CASRRKRGGAWPYNEQFF
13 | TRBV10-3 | CAISTDRIPEAFF
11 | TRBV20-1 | CSAKTLETQYF
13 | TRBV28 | CASSLGNRYEQYF
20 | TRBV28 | CASRPLFRRDRVKTNEKLFF
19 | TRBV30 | CAWSTGQGVASGMSDTQYF
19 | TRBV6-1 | CASSPGRLAGGPLTGELFF
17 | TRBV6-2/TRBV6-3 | CASSYTGTRRTMNTQYF
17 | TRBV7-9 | CASSLAQGLAGANEQFF
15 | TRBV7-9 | CASSTPQGNIYGYTF
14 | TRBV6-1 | CASSSAGALGGYTF
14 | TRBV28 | CASSKTELKGPTFF
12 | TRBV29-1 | CSGQDPNEKLFF
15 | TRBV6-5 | CASSYSVQGAFEQYF
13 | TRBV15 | CATSGRTAETQYF
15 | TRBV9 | CASSAQGGENSPLHF
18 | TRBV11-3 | CASSLDGTRTGRTGEPFF
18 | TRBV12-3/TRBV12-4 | CASSQGPLIGHDTGELFF
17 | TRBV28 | CASRSLVGGGSNQPQHF
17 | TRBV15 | CATSRDLIGDFYNEQFF
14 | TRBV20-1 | CSAVGGLAPETQYF
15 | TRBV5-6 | CASSLRLVSYNEQFF